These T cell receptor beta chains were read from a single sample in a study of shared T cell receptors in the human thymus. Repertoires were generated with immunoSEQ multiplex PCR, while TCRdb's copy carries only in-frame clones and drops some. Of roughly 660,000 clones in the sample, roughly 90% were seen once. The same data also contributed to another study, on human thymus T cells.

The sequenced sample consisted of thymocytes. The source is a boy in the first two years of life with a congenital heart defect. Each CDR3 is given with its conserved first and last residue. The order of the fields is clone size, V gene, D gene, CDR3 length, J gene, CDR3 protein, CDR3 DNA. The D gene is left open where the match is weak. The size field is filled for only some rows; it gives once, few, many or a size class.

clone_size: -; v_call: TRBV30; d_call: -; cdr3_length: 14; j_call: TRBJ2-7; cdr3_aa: CAWSPPRRSHEQYF; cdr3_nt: TGTGCCTGGAGCCCCCCTCGGCGGAGCCACGAGCAGTACTTC
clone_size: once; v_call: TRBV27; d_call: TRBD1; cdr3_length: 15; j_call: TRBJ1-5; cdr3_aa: CASSLSGGEYQPQHF; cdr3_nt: TGTGCCAGCAGTTTATCAGGGGGCGAGTATCAGCCCCAGCATTTT
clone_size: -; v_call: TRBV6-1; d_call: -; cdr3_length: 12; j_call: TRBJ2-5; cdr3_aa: CASTFGQETQYF; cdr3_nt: TGTGCCAGCACTTTCGGTCAAGAGACCCAGTACTTC
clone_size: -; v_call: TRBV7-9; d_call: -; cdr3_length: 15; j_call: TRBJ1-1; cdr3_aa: CASSTNRGMNTEAFF; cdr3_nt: TGTGCCAGCAGCACTAACCGAGGAATGAACACTGAAGCTTTCTTT
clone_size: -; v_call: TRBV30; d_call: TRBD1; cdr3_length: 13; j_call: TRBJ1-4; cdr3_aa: CAWSHRGKEKLFF; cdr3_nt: TGTGCCTGGAGCCACAGGGGGAAGGAAAAACTGTTTTTT
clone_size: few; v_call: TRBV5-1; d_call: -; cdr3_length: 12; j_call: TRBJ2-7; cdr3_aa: CASSLAGGEQYF; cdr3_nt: TGCGCCAGCAGCTTGGCAGGAGGCGAGCAGTACTTC
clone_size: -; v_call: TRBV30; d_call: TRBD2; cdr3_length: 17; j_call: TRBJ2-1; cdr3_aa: CAWSEGTSGSSYNEQFF; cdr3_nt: TGTGCCTGGAGTGAAGGGACTAGCGGGAGCTCCTACAATGAGCAGTTCTTC
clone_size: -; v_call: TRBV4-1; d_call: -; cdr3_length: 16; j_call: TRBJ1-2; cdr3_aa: CASSQDGTWRDYGYTF; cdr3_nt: TGCGCCAGCAGCCAAGATGGCACGTGGAGGGACTATGGCTACACCTTC
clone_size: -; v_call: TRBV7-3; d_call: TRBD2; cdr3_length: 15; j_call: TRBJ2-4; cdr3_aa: CASSLSGRAKNIQYF; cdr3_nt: TGTGCCAGCAGCTTAAGCGGGAGAGCCAAAAACATTCAGTACTTC
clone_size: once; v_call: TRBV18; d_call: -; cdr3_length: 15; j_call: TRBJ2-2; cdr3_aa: CASSPETPNTGELFF; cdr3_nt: TGTGCCAGCTCACCAGAGACACCTAACACCGGGGAGCTGTTTTTT
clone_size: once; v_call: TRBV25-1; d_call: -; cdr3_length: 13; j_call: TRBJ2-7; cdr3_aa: CASIRQGKGEQYF; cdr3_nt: TGTGCCAGCATCAGGCAGGGAAAGGGCGAGCAGTACTTC
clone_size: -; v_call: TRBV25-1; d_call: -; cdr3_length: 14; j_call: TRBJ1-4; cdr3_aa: CASSTAGAWEKLFF; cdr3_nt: TGTGCCAGCAGCACGGCAGGGGCCTGGGAAAAACTGTTTTTT
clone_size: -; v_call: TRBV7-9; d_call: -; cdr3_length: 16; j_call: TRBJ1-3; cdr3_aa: CASGLTGVTSGNTIYF; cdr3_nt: TGTGCCAGCGGGCTAACCGGGGTAACCTCTGGAAACACCATATATTTT
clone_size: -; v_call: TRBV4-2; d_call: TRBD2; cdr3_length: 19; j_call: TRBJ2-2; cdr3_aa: CASSQKRTSGTPNTGELFF; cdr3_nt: TGTGCCAGCAGCCAAAAAAGGACTAGCGGGACCCCGAACACCGGGGAGCTGTTTTTT
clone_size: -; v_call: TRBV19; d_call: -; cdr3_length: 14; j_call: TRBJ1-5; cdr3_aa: CASSGRDSNQPQHF; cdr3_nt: TGTGCCAGTAGTGGGAGGGATAGCAATCAGCCCCAGCATTTT
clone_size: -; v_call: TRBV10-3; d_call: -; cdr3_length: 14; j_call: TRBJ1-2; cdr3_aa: CAISVGQRNYGYTF; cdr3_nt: TGTGCCATCAGTGTGGGTCAGCGGAACTATGGCTACACCTTC